These 7 T cell receptor beta chains were all obtained from the same sample, sequenced in a study of blood T cell repertoires in COVID-19 (TCRdb year 2020). Library preparation used the immunoSEQ multiplex PCR assay. TCRdb stores this immuneACCESS table with in-frame sequences only. Part of the clones is absent; in the studies checked, under half of the shortfall reflects unresolved V genes, and no reason is known for the rest. The sample yields 80,000 or so clones; around 80% were counted once. The ten largest account for over 15% of the sample. Material for sequencing was peripheral blood. All receptors derive from a woman aged 60-70 years with acute or convalescent COVID-19.

This chain links TRBV18 with TRBJ1-3; 9 nucleotides agree with TRBD1. J gave up 0 bases and V 4 bases, and 1 base lay outside the gene matches. Germline V gives CDR1 KGHSH, CDR2 LQKENI. CDR3 length: 15 residues. The CDR3 coding sequence is TGTGCCAGCTCACGGACAGGGGACTCTGGAAACACCATATATTTT. Residues: CASSRTGDSGNTIYF.

The V call is TRBV7-3, the J call TRBJ2-5; 10 positions match TRBD1. Germline trimming cut 5 bases from V and 4 bases from J; bases unmatched to any gene: 4. The CDR3 extends over 14 amino acids. Germline V gene lookup returns CDR1 SGHTA and CDR2 FQGTGA. The CDR3 coding sequence is TGTGCCAGCAGCCCTGACAGGGGGCGAGAGACCCAGTACTTC. Encoded protein: CASSPDRGRETQYF.

The chain has TRBV11-2 and TRBJ1-5, with D uncertain. The V gene's germline CDR1 is SGHAT and CDR2 FQNNGV. V gave up 4 bases and J gave up 6 bases, with 22 bases separating them. The CDR3 is made up of 17 amino acids. The CDR3 here is CASSSQSRGGWTQPQHF. CDR3 in DNA: TGTGCCAGCAGCTCCCAAAGTCGGGGTGGGTGGACTCAGCCCCAGCATTTT. The full variable domain, completed using reference TRBV11-2 and TRBJ1-5, is EAGVAQSPRYKIIEKRQSVAFWCNPISGHATLYWYQQILGQGPKLLIQFQNNGVVDDSQLPKDRFSAERLKGVDSTLKIQPAKLEDSAVYLCASSSQSRGGWTQPQHFGDGTRLSIL.

About this clone itself: The sample has other DNA sequences that encode this CDR3 too. This chain joins TRBV5-1 and TRBJ1-2, with TRBD1 matching over 8 bases. J was trimmed by 8 bases and V by 0 bases; bases with no gene match: 6. The CDR3 has 14 amino acids. From germline, CDR1 is SGHRS and CDR2 YFSETQ. CDR3 bases: TGCGCCAGCAGCTTGGGCCAGGGGGCTCGAGGCTACACCTTC. Amino acids: CASSLGQGARGYTF.

V is TRBV10-2 and J is TRBJ2-5; the match to TRBD1 covers 9 bases. The CDR3 is 14 amino acids. The junction had 6 bases not matched to a gene; V was cut back by 3 bases and J by 7 bases. The germline gives CDR1 WSHSY, CDR2 SAAADI. CDR3 DNA sequence: TGCGCCAGCAGTGAAAGGGACAGGGCCGCGACCCAGTACTTC. Translation gives CASSERDRAATQYF.

This chain uses TRBV7-3 with TRBJ1-1, with 9 bases identical to TRBD1. CDR1 SGHTA and CDR2 FQGTGA come from the germline V gene. The J segment lost 4 bases and the V segment lost 3 bases, leaving 9 bases of the junction unmatched. The CDR3 is made up of 16 amino acids. The CDR3 loop reads CASSFTGTGLPTEAFF. Here the CDR3 DNA reads TGTGCCAGCAGCTTTACCGGGACAGGGTTGCCCACTGAAGCTTTCTTT.

In its sample, this clone was seen once. The J gene is TRBJ1-6, the V gene TRBV5-5, with D unresolved. Trimming stripped 2 bases from V and 6 bases from J, with 18 bases between. The CDR3 runs to 17 residues. The germline gives CDR1 SGHKS, CDR2 YYEKEE (reference sequence). As DNA, the CDR3 is TGTGCCAGCAGCTTAAGTTTTGTGGGAGCTCCTAATTCACCCCTCCACTTT. Its protein is CASSLSFVGAPNSPLHF. The full variable domain, completed using reference TRBV5-5 and TRBJ1-6, is DAGVTQSPTHLIKTRGQQVTLRCSPISGHKSVSWYQQVLGQGPQFIFQYYEKEERGRGNFPDRFSARQFPNYSSELNVNALLLGDSALYLCASSLSFVGAPNSPLHFGNGTRLTVT.